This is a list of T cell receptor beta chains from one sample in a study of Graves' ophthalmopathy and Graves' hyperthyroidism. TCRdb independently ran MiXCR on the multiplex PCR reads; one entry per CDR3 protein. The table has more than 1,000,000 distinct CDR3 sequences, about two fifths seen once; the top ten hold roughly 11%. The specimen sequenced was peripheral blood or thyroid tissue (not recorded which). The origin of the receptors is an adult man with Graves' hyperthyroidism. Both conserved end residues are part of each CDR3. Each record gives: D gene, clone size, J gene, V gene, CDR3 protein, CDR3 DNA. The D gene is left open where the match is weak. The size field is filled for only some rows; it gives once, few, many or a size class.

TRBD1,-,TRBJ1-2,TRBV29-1,CSVEGGTGFGYTF,TGCAGCGTTGAAGGGGGGACAGGGTTTGGCTACACCTTC
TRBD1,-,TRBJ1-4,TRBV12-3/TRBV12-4,CASVQGQTRHEKLFF,TGTGCCAGCGTACAGGGACAGACAAGACATGAAAAACTGTTTTTT
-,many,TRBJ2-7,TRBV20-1,CSAISRGYEQYF,TGCAGTGCCATATCCAGGGGCTACGAGCAGTACTTC
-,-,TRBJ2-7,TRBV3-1,CASSQGLGTQSYEQYF,TGTGCCAGCAGCCAAGGCCTCGGGACCCAGTCCTACGAGCAGTACTTC
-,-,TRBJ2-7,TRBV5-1,CASSLSGSREQYF,TGCGCCAGCAGCTTGTCCGGGAGCCGCGAGCAGTACTTC
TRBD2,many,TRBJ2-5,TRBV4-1,CASSQASGGLQETQYF,TGCGCCAGCAGCCAGGCTAGCGGGGGACTCCAAGAGACCCAGTACTTC
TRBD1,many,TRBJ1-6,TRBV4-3,CASSQARDRDSPLHF,TGCGCCAGCAGCCAAGCGCGGGACAGGGATTCACCCCTCCACTTT
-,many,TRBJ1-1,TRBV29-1,CSASTGIDTEAFF,TGCAGCGCCTCTACAGGGATCGACACTGAAGCTTTCTTT
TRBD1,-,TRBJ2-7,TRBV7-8,CASSYDRGPDEQYF,TGTGCCAGCAGCTACGACAGGGGCCCCGACGAGCAGTACTTC
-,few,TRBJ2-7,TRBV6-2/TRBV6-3,CASSYLGPFHEQYF,TGTGCCAGCAGTTATCTGGGACCCTTCCACGAGCAGTACTTC
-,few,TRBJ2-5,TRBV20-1,CSPEYQETQYF,TGCAGTCCCGAGTACCAAGAGACCCAGTACTTC
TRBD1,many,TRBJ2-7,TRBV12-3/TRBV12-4,CASSVETGGVPYEQYF,TGTGCCAGCAGCGTAGAGACAGGGGGAGTACCCTACGAGCAGTACTTC
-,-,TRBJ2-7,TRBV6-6,CASSSRQGLAYEQYF,TGTGCCAGCAGTTCGAGACAGGGACTAGCCTACGAGCAGTACTTC
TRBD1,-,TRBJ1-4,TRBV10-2,CASKAGNRGGELFF,TGCGCCAGCAAGGCAGGGAACAGGGGGGGAGAACTGTTTTTT
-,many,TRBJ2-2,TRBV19,CASSKSWGSTGELFF,TGTGCCAGTAGTAAAAGTTGGGGATCCACCGGGGAGCTGTTTTTT
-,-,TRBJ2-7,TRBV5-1,CASSPLNWDEQYF,TGCGCCAGCAGCCCTTTAAACTGGGACGAGCAGTACTTC
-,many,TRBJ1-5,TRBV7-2,CASSLLFFRGSGNQPQHF,TGTGCCAGCAGCTTGTTATTTTTTCGGGGATCTGGCAATCAGCCCCAGCATTTT
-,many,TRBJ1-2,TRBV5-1,CASSESGDKYGYTF,TGCGCCAGCAGTGAATCAGGGGACAAGTATGGCTACACCTTC
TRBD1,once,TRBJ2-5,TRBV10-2,CASSEPDRVPSRQETQYF,TGCGCCAGCAGTGAGCCGGACAGGGTCCCCTCACGACAAGAGACCCAGTACTTC
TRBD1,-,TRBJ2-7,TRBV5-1,CASSFQGRGFEQYF,TGCGCCAGCAGCTTTCAGGGCAGGGGGTTCGAGCAGTACTTC
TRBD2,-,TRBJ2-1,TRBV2,CASSDGGGLAVNEQFF,TGTGCCAGCAGTGACGGAGGCGGACTAGCGGTTAATGAGCAGTTCTTC
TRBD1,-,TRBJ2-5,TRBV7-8,CASSGTGEYKETQYF,TGTGCCAGCAGCGGGACAGGGGAGTATAAAGAGACCCAGTACTTC
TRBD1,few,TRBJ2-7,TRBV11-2,CASRVQGANEQYF,TGTGCCAGCAGGGTACAGGGGGCGAACGAGCAGTACTTC
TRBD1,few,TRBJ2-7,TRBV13,CASRFRGQGAYEQYF,TGTGCCAGCCGATTCAGGGGACAGGGGGCCTACGAGCAGTACTTC
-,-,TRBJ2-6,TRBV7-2,CASSLDLGTGANVLTF,TGTGCCAGCAGCTTAGATCTGGGCACCGGGGCCAACGTCCTGACTTTC
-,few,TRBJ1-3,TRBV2,CASMRVYSGNTIYF,TGTGCCAGCATGCGGGTTTACTCTGGAAACACCATATATTTT
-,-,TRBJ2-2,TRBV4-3,CASSQGPGTGELFF,TGCGCCAGCAGCCAAGGACCCGGCACCGGGGAGCTGTTTTTT
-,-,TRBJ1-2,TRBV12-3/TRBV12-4,CASSQVIAGTLESYGYTF,TGTGCCAGCAGCCAAGTCATCGCCGGGACGCTGGAGAGCTATGGCTACACCTTC
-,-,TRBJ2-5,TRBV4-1,CASSQDLGQGQETQYF,TGCGCCAGCAGCCAAGATCTCGGCCAGGGCCAAGAGACCCAGTACTTC
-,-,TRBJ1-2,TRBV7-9,CASSSSFDGYTF,TGTGCCAGCAGCTCCAGTTTCGATGGCTACACCTTC